A single TCR beta chain is shown here with its context. The germline V and J ends were trimmed by 2 bases and 6 bases, with 8 bases remaining between them. Germline CDR1 MNHNY, CDR2 SVGAGI (reference sequence). The CDR3 length is 13 residues. The sample belongs to a study of T cells in Graves' hyperthyroidism and ophthalmopathy. Authors of the study amplified TCR beta CDR3 regions from RNA transcripts. Carried out on the TCR CDR3, a first-round RT-PCR used the HTBI primer set. TCRdb reprocessed the multiplex PCR reads with MiXCR, giving one entry per CDR3 protein. Of about 600,000 distinct CDR3 sequences listed, about 14% are singletons.

The sequenced sample consisted of blood. The V call is TRBV6-6, the J call TRBJ1-5, with D perhaps TRBD1 (5 bases). The TCR originated in a woman aged 18-29 years with Graves' ophthalmopathy. The CDR3 region has the DNA TGTGCCAGCAGTTACCGGGGGACTCAGCCCCAGCATTTT. Its protein product is CASSYRGTQPQHF.